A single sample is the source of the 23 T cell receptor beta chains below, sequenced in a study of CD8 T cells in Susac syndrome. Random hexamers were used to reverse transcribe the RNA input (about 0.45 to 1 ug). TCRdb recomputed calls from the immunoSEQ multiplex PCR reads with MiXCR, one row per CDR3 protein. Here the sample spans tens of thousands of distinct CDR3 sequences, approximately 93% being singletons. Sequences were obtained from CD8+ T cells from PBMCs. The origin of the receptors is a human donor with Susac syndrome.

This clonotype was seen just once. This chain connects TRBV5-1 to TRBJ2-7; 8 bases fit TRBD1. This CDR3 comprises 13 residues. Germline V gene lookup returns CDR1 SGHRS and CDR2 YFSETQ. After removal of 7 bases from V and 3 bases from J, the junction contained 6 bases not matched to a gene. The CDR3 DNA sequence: TGCGCCAGCTCGGCAGGGGGCCTCTACGAGCAGTACTTC. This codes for CASSAGGLYEQYF. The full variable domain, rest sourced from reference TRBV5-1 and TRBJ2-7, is KAGVTQTPRYLIKTRGQQVTLSCSPISGHRSVSWYQQTPGQGLQFLFEYFSETQRNKGNFPGRFSGRQFSNSRSEMNVSTLELGDSALYLCASSAGGLYEQYFGPGTRLTVT.

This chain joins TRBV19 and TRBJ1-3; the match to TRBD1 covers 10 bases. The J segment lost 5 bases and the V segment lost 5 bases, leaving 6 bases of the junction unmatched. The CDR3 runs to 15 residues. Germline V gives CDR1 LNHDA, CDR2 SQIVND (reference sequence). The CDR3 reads CASSETGGGRNTIYF. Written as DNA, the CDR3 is TGTGCCAGTAGTGAGACAGGGGGCGGAAGAAACACCATATATTTT.

The CDR3 DNA is TGCGCCAGCAGCCCGACAGGGGGCTCCGTGGATGCTGAAGCTTTCTTT. Translated: CASSPTGGSVDAEAFF. The gene calls are TRBV5-1 and TRBJ1-1, with 10 bases lining up with TRBD1. Looked up from germline, CDR1 is SGHRS and CDR2 is YFSETQ. V dropped 4 bases and J dropped 6; count of bases not matched to a gene: 12. The CDR3 has 16 amino acids.

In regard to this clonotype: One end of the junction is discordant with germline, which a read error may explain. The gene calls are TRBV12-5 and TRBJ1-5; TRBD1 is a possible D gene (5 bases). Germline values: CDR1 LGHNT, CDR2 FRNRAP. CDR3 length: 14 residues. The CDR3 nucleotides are TGTGCTAGTGCTTTGGACACACCGAATCAGCCCCAGCATTTT. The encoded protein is CASALDTPNQPQHF.

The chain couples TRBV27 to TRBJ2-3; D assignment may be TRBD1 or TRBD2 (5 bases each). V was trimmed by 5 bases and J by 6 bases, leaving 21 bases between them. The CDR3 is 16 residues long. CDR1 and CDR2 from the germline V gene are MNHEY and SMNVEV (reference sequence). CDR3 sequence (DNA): TGTGCCAGCAGTCCCGGGACCGTGGGTTCCAGGGATACGCAGTATTTT. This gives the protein CASSPGTVGSRDTQYF.

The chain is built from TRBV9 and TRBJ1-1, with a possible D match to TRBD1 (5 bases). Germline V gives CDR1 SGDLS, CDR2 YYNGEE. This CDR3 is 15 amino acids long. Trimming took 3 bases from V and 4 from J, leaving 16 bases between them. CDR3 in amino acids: CASSAQTGASTEAFF. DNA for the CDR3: TGTGCCAGCAGCGCACAAACCGGGGCTAGCACTGAAGCTTTCTTT.

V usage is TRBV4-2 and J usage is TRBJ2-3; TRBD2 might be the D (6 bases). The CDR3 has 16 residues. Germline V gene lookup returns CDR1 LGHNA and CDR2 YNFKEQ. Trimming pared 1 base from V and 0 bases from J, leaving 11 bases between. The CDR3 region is CASSQVATRSTDTQYF. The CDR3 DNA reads TGTGCCAGCAGCCAAGTAGCGACTAGAAGCACAGATACGCAGTATTTT.

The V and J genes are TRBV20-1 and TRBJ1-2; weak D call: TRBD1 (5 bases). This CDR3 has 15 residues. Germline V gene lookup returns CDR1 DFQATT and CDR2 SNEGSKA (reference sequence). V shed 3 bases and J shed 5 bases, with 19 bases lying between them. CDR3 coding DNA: TGCAGTGCTAGGTCGGGACTGGCCGAGGATTATGGCTACACCTTC. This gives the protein CSARSGLAEDYGYTF.

DNA of the CDR3: TGTGCCAGCAGCCCGGAACCGGGAAAGACCCAGTACTTC. Translated: CASSPEPGKTQYF. This chain joins TRBV7-9 and TRBJ2-5; a possible D gene is TRBD2 (5 bases). Trimming pared 5 bases from V and 6 bases from J, leaving 13 bases between. The germline gives CDR1 SEHNR, CDR2 FQNEAQ (reference sequence). This CDR3 comprises 13 residues.

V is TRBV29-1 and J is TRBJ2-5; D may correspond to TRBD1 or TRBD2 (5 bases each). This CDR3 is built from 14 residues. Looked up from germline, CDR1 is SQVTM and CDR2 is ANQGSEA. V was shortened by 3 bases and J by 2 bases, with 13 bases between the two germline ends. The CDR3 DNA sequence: TGCAGCGTTGACCTCGGGGCGATACAAGAGACCCAGTACTTC. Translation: CSVDLGAIQETQYF.

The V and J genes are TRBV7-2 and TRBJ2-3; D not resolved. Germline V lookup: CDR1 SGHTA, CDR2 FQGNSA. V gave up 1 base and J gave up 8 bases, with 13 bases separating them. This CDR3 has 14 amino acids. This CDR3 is CASSLDPGTGTQYF. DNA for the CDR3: TGTGCCAGCAGCTTAGATCCCGGAACGGGTACGCAGTATTTT.

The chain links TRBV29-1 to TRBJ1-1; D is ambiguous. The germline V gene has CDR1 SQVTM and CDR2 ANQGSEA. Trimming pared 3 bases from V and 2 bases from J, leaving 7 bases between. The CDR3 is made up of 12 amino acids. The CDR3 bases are TGCAGCGTTGATTCGGGCAACACTGAAGCTTTCTTT. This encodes CSVDSGNTEAFF.

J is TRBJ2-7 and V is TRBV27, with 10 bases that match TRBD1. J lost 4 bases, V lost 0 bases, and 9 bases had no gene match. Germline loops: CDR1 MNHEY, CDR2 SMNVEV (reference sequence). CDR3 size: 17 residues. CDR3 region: CASSLSPTTGGRYEQYF. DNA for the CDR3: TGTGCCAGCAGTTTATCACCCACGACAGGGGGCCGGTACGAGCAGTACTTC.

The CDR3 DNA reads as TGTGCCAGCAGTTACGGCCGGGGCGAGCAGTACTTC. Protein product: CASSYGRGEQYF. This chain uses TRBV6-6 with TRBJ2-7, with D possibly matching TRBD2 (5 bases). Germline V CDR1 and CDR2: MNHNY, SVGAGI (reference sequence). The CDR3 runs to 12 residues. The V end lost 2 bases, the J end lost 6 bases, and 8 bases lay between the germline ends.

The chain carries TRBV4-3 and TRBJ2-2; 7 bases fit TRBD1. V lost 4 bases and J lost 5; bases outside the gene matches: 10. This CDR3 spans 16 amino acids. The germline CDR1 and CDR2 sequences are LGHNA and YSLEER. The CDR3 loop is CASSPTRDSLTGELFF. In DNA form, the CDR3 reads TGCGCCAGCAGCCCAACCCGGGACAGTTTAACCGGGGAGCTGTTTTTT.

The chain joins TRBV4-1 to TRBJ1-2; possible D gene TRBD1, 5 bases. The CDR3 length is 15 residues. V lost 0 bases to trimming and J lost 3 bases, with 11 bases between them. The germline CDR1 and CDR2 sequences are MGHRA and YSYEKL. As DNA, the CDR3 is TGCGCCAGCAGCCAAGACCCGGGGCAGCACTATGGCTACACCTTC. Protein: CASSQDPGQHYGYTF.

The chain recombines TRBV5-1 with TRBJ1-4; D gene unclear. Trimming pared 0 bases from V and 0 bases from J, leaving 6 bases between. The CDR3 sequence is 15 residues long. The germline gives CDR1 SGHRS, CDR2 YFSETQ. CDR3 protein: CASSLEFATNEKLFF. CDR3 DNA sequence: TGCGCCAGCAGCTTGGAGTTTGCAACTAATGAAAAACTGTTTTTT.

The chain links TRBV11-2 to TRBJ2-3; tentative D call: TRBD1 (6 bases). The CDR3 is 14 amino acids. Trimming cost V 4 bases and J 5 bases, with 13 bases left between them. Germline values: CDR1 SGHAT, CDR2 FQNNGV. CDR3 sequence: CASSSQDSLDTQYF. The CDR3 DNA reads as TGTGCCAGCAGCTCGCAGGACAGCTTAGATACGCAGTATTTT.

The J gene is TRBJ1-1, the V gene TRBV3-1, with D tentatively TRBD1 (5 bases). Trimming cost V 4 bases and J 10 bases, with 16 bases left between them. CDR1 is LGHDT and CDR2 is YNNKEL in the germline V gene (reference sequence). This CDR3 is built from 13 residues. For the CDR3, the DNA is TGTGCCAGCAGCCTCCTAGGGGCACGGGGAGCTTTCTTT. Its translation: CASSLLGARGAFF.

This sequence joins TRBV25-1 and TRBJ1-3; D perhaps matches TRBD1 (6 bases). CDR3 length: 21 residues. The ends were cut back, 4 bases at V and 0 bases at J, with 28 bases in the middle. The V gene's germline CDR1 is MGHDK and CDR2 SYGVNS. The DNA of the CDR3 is TGTGCCAGCAGTGGCGTCCTACCGGGACACCCTTTTTCTTCCTCTGGAAACACCATATATTTT. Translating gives CASSGVLPGHPFSSSGNTIYF.

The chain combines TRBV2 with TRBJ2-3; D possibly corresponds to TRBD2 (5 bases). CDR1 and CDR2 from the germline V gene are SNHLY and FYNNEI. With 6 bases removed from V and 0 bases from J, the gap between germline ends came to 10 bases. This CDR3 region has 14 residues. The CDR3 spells CASRLGGSTDTQYF. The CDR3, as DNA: TGTGCCAGCAGGTTGGGCGGGAGCACAGATACGCAGTATTTT.

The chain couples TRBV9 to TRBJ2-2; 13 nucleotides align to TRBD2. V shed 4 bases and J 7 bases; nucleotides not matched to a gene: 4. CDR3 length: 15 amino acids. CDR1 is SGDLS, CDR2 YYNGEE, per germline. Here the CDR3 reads CASSPGTSGVGELFF. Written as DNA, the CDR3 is TGTGCCAGCAGCCCCGGGACTAGCGGGGTCGGGGAGCTGTTTTTT.

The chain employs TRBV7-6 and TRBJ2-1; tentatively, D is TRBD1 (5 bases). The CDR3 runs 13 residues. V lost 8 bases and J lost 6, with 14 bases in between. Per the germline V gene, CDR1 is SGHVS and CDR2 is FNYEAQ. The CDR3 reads CASGQGKGNEQFF. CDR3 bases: TGTGCCAGCGGCCAGGGAAAGGGCAATGAGCAGTTCTTC.